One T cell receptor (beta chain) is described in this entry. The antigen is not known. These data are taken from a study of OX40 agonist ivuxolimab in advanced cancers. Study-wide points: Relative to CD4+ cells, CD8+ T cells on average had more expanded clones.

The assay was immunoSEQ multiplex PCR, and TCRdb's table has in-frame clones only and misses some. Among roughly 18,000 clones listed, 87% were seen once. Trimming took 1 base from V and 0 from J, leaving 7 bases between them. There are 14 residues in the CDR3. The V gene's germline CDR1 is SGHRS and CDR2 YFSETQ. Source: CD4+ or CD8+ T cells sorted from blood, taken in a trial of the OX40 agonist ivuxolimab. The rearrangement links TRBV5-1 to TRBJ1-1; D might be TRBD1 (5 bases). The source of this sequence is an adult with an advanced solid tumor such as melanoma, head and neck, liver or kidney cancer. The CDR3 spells CASSLPGMNTEAFF. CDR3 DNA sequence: TGCGCCAGCAGCTTGCCAGGGATGAACACTGAAGCTTTCTTT.